This T cell receptor (beta chain) stems from a study of T cell repertoires in cytomegalovirus infection. About the study: It was the public TCR beta signatures that indicated both CMV infection and matching HLA type. Findings and limits, study-wide: HLA-C-restricted TCR beta clonotypes specific for CMV led the ex vivo response. Based on cumulative public TCR beta family frequency, carriers of CMV plus the relevant HLA were identified.

Each CDR3 protein gets one entry after TCRdb re-called the reads with MiXCR. The profile shows hundreds of thousands of distinct CDR3 sequences, roughly 26% of them singletons. To note about this clonotype: Its matching antigen is unknown.

This receptor was taken from a human donor in good health (CMV status not recorded). Some clones in this sample may be carry-over from other donors' samples. The sample comprised CD8+ T cells from PBMCs.

Written as DNA, the CDR3 is TGTGCCAGCAGTTACTTAACCCCCCCCCAGCAGTCGAGCAATCAGCCCCAGCATTTT. Amino acid sequence: CASSYLTPPQQSSNQPQHF. The chain combines TRBV6-6 with TRBJ1-5; D is unclear. V was clipped by 1 base and J by 1 base, with 20 bases between them. CDR3 size: 19 residues. Germline V lookup: CDR1 MNHNY, CDR2 SVGAGI (reference sequence).